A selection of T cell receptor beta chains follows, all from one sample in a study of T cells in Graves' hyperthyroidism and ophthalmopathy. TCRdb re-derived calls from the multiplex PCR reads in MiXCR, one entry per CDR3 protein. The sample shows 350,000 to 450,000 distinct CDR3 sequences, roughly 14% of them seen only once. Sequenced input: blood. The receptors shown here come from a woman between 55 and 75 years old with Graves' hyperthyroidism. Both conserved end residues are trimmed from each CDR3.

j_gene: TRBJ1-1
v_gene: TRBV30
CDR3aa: AWSGRMAGGATEAF

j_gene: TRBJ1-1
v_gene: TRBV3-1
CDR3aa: ASSDRGPNTEAF

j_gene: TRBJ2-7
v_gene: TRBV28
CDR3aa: ASRTGTGGREQY

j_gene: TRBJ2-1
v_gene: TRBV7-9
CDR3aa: ASSLGSTEQF

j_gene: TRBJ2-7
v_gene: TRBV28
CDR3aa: ASSVDRYEQY

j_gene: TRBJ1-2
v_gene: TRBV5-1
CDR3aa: ASSKGEYGYT

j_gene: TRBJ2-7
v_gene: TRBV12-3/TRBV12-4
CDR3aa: ASGPAGTGKDGQY

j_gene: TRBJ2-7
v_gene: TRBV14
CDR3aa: ASSQGEDYEQY

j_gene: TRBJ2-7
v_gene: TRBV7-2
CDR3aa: ASLLAGAHEQY

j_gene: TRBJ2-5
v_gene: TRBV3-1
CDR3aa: ASVLAGVETQY

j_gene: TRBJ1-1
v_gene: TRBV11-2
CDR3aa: ASSSHRGRNTEAF

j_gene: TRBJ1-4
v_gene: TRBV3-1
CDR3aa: ASSRGQYNEKLF

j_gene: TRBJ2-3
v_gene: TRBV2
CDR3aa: ASRESVSSTDTQY

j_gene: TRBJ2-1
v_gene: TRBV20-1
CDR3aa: SARRTGGYEQF

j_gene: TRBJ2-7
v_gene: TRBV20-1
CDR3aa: SAPDRSSYEQY

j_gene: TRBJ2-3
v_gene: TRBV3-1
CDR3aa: ASSLRSVPDTQY

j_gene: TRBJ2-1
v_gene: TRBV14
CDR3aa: ASSQRAGISENNEQF

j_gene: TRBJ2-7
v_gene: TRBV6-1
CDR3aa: ASSEPYEQY

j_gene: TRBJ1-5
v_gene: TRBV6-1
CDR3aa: ASSEVLGDSPNQPQH

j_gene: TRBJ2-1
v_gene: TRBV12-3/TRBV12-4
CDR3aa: ASINTLASSYNEQF

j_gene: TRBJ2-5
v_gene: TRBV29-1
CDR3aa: SALHRYQETQY

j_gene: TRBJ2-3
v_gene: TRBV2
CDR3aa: ASSYSGGSQGVYTQY

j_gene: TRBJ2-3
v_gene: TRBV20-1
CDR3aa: SANDRGEDTQY

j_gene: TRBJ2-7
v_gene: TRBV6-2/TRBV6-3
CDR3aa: ASSLSWAGKVQY

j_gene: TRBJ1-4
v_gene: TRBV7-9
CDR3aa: ASSLRDSGNEKLF

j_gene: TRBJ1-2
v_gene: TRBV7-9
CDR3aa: ASSPGQGRNYGYT

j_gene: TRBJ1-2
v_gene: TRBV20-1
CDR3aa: SATKIGQGLPGYT

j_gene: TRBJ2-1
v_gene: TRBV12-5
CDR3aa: ASGSIFRSYNEQF

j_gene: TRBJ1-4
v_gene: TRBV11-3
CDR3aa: ASSLEGLDEKLF

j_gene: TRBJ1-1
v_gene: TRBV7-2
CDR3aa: ASSSALGFMNTEAF

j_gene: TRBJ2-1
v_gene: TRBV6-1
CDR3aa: ASSEAITGAFSYNEQF

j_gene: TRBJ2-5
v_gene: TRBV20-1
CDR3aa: SARSSGETQY

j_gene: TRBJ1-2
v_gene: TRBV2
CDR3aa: ASSLRNNYGYT

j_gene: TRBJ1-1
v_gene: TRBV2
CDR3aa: ASSVAGTVEAF

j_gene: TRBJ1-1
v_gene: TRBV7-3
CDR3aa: ASSPGGTYTEAF

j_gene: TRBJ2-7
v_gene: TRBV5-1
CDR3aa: ASSLALSTASYEQY

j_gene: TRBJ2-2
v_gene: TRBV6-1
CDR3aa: ASSPLAGYIGELF

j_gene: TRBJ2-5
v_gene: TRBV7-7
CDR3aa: ASSLSQGGETQY

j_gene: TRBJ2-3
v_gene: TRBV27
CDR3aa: ASSSTSGRGTDTQY

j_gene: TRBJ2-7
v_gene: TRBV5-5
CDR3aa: ASSLVWDGTYEQY

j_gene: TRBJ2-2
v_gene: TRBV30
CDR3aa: AWIGGSHTGELF

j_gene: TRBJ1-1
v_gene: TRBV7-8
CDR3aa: ASSFLLTGDTEAF

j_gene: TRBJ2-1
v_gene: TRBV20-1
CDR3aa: SARDGTSGKRLGEQF

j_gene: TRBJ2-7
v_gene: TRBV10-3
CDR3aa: AISAERGPGEQY

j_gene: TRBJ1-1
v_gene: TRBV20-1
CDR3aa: SAMVAWSNTEAF

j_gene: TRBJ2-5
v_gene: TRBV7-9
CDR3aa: ASSPRWDNQETQY

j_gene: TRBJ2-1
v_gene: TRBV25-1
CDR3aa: ASSDPGLAGNEQF

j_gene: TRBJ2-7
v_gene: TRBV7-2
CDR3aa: ASSMGLANYEQY

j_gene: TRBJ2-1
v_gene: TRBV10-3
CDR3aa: AIRGLSDNEQF

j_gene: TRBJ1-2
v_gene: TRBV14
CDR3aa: ASSSQRGIEDGYT